The 28 T cell receptor beta chains listed next were all sequenced from one sample in a study of tumor-infiltrating lymphocytes in primary liver carcinoma. Germline DNA was extracted too, while blood RNA derived from unsorted whole blood. A primer matching the constant region was used to make TCR beta cDNA from approximately 500 ng of total RNA. Library construction for TCR beta comprised three nested multiplex PCR rounds performed with slightly modified ARM-PCR. PCR rounds one and two used TRBV1-TRBV30 forward primers with a C-beta reverse primer for 10 cycles each. MiXCR was run by TCRdb on the multiplex PCR reads, yielding one entry per CDR3 protein. The sample contains fewer than 400,000 distinct CDR3 sequences, less than 75% of which appear only once. The material sequenced was peripheral blood. The receptors originated from a man in his forties or fifties with primary liver carcinoma and hepatitis B virus infection.

About this clonotype itself: The conserved closing phenylalanine or tryptophan is absent in this CDR3, likely reflecting a read error. V and J are TRBV12-3 or TRBV12-4 and TRBJ2-1; D may be TRBD1 or TRBD2 (5 bases each). The CDR3 has 12 residues. V lost 5 bases and J 5 bases, leaving 7 bases between the germline ends. The CDR3 loop is CASSMGDNEQFV. CDR3 sequence (DNA): TGTGCCAGCAGTATGGGGGACAATGAGCAGTTCGTC.

About this clonotype: This may come from a read error, since a much larger clone is one base off. This chain connects TRBV29-1 to TRBJ1-1; TRBD1 might be the D (5 bases). CDR1 and CDR2 from the germline V gene are SQVTM and ANQGSEA. The CDR3 loop spans 12 amino acids. CDR3 sequence reads: CRVSQSRAEAFF. The CDR3 DNA sequence: TGCAGAGTCTCTCAGAGCAGGGCTGAAGCTTTCTTT.

This clonotype was found a few times. The chain has TRBV30 and TRBJ2-5; D remains unclear. This CDR3 has 11 residues. Trimming stripped 2 bases from V and 2 bases from J, with 3 bases between. Germline V gives CDR1 GTSNPN, CDR2 SVGIG (reference sequence). The CDR3 DNA reads as TGTGCCTGGAGTCGGCAAGAGACCCAGTACTTC. It yields the protein CAWSRQETQYF.

This clonotype was seen a single time. This rearrangement joins TRBV11-2 to TRBJ2-3; D not resolved. The CDR3 spans 13 residues. Germline V CDR1 and CDR2: SGHAT, FQNNGV. CDR3 bases: TGTGTCAGTAGCTTGTATCGAACAGATACGCAGTATTTT. Protein: CVSSLYRTDTQYF.

This clonotype was observed at least ten times. The CDR3 is CASSYKGDTDTQYF. The DNA of the CDR3 is TGTGCCAGCAGCTACAAGGGGGACACAGATACGCAGTATTTT. The chain couples TRBV5-4 to TRBJ2-3; D is perhaps TRBD1 (6 bases). Trimming removed 3 bases from V and 2 bases from J, with 10 bases in between. There are 14 residues in the CDR3. Germline V gives CDR1 SGHNT, CDR2 YYREEE (reference sequence).

This clonotype has ten or more counts. The gene calls are TRBV10-2 and TRBJ2-7; a possible D gene is TRBD2 (6 bases). Per the germline V gene, CDR1 is WSHSY and CDR2 is SAAADI. V dropped 6 bases and J dropped 0 bases, with 9 bases sitting between them. The CDR3 loop spans 13 amino acids. The CDR3 DNA is TGCGCCAGCAGGGGGGGTGGCTCCTACGAGCAGTACTTC. This codes for CASRGGGSYEQYF.

The rearrangement links TRBV7-9 to TRBJ1-5; D is unresolved. The CDR3 length is 14 residues. CDR1 and CDR2 from the germline V gene are SEHNR and FQNEAQ (reference sequence). The V and J ends lost 5 bases and 7 bases respectively, with 15 bases between them. CDR3 in amino acids: CASSPLVSGQPQHF. DNA for the CDR3: TGTGCCAGCAGCCCATTAGTTTCGGGACAGCCCCAGCATTTT.

Remarks on this clonotype: A much more abundant neighbour one base away suggests this may be a read error. V usage is TRBV4-1 and J usage is TRBJ2-1; 12 nucleotides line up with TRBD2. Germline-derived CDR1 and CDR2 are MGHRA and YSYEKL. CDR3 length equals 16 residues. The CDR3 loop reads CASSHLAGGRANEHFF. The CDR3 DNA is TGCGCCAGCAGCCACCTAGCGGGAGGGAGGGCGAATGAGCACTTCTTC.

This clonotype has more than one count but fewer than ten. The chain joins TRBV6-2 or TRBV6-3 to TRBJ2-7; 9 nucleotides match TRBD2. Per the germline V gene, CDR1 is MNHEY and CDR2 is SVGEGT. The J segment lost 2 bases and the V segment lost 7 bases, leaving 3 bases of the junction unmatched. CDR3 length: 13 amino acids. CDR3 in DNA: TGTGCCAGCATTCTAGCGGGGACCTACGAGCAGTACTTC. Translated: CASILAGTYEQYF.

A word on this clonotype: The junction does not match germline at one end; this may be a read error. The chain has TRBV29-1 and TRBJ1-1; D gene unclear. CDR1 is SQVTM and CDR2 is ANQGSEA in the germline V gene. This CDR3 is 13 amino acids long. The chain's CDR3 is CSIETSLNTEAFF. Written as DNA, the CDR3 is TGCAGCATTGAAACGTCCCTGAACACTGAAGCTTTCTTT.

A single count supports this clonotype. The CDR3 does not close with the conserved phenylalanine or tryptophan, likely indicating a read error. V usage is TRBV6-5 and J usage is TRBJ2-6; D is uncertain. Trimming took off 6 bases at V and 1 base at J, with 7 bases between the two ends. This CDR3 region has 14 residues. Germline CDR1 MNHEY, CDR2 SVGAGI. Here the CDR3 reads CASRKSSGANVLTL. The CDR3 DNA follows: TGTGCCAGCAGAAAGAGTTCTGGGGCCAACGTCCTGACTCTC.

The rearrangement joins TRBV9 to TRBJ2-3; the D gene is possibly TRBD2 (6 bases). Trimming took off 4 bases at V and 4 bases at J, with 16 bases between the two ends. There are 15 residues in the CDR3. Per the germline V gene, CDR1 is SGDLS and CDR2 is YYNGEE. The CDR3: CASSTAGTAPDTQYF. The CDR3 DNA follows: TGTGCCAGCAGCACCGCCGGGACTGCCCCAGATACGCAGTATTTT.

The CDR3 region is CASSLAWDRVKYEQYF. The DNA of the CDR3 is TGTGCCAGCAGTCTAGCATGGGACAGGGTAAAGTACGAGCAGTACTTC. This chain uses TRBV28 with TRBJ2-7, with 9 nucleotides matching TRBD1. This CDR3 spans 16 amino acids. With V trimmed by 5 bases and J by 4 bases, 12 bases remained unmatched. The germline V gene encodes CDR1 MDHEN and CDR2 SYDVKM.

The genes are TRBV2 and TRBJ2-7; D uncertain. This CDR3 comprises 14 residues. The V gene's germline CDR1 is SNHLY and CDR2 FYNNEI. Trimming removed 7 bases from V and 5 bases from J, with 18 bases in between. CDR3 coding DNA: TGTGCCAGCATCAAAGTAAGGGCCTCGGACGAGCAGTACTTC. Translating it yields CASIKVRASDEQYF.

There are a few counts of this clonotype. The chain recombines TRBV28 with TRBJ2-1; D perhaps matches TRBD2 (6 bases). The germline V gene has CDR1 MDHEN and CDR2 SYDVKM. V was cut by 5 bases and J by 10 bases, with 18 bases left in between. The CDR3 runs to 14 residues. The CDR3 loop reads CASSPGLLVREQFF. The CDR3 coding sequence is TGTGCCAGCAGTCCGGGACTCCTAGTTCGGGAGCAGTTCTTC.

This clonotype came up a few times. The J gene is TRBJ2-5, the V gene TRBV11-2; the D gene is possibly TRBD2 (5 bases). Germline values: CDR1 SGHAT, CDR2 FQNNGV. The CDR3 covers 12 residues. Trimming cost V 1 base and J 9 bases, with 9 bases left between them. The CDR3 DNA follows: TGTGCCAGCAGCTTAGCCGGGGATGCCCAGTACTTC. Translation: CASSLAGDAQYF.

The sample holds a few counts of this clonotype. A much larger clone sits a single nucleotide away, making a read error possible. V usage is TRBV29-1 and J usage is TRBJ2-2; 7 bases map to TRBD1. V shed 8 bases and J 5 bases; nucleotides not matched to a gene: 11. The CDR3 consists of 14 residues. The germline CDR1 and CDR2 sequences are SQVTM and ANQGSEA. Here the CDR3 reads CSISGTAFTGELFF. CDR3 nucleotides: TGCAGCATCTCCGGGACAGCGTTTACCGGGGAGCTGTTTTTT.

Turning to this clonotype: Possible read error: a much larger clone is one base away. The chain combines TRBV5-6 with TRBJ1-5; 10 bases are shared with TRBD1. J gave up 0 bases and V 4 bases, and 7 bases lay outside the gene matches. The CDR3 covers 17 residues. CDR1 and CDR2 (germline): SGHDT, YYEEEE. The CDR3 DNA is TGTGCCAGCAGCGGCGGACAGGGGGTGTATAGCAATCAGCCCCAGCATTTT. Translation: CASSGGQGVYSNQPQHF.

The rearrangement joins TRBV11-2 to TRBJ2-5; TRBD1 agrees at 8 bases. The CDR3 totals 15 residues. The germline CDR1 and CDR2 sequences are SGHAT and FQNNGV. J lost 4 bases, V lost 5 bases, and 9 bases had no gene match. The CDR3 bases are TGTGCCAGCAGCCTCATGACAGGGGAAAGAGAGACCCAGTACTTC. It is translated as CASSLMTGERETQYF.

This clonotype showed up many times. The genes are TRBV29-1 and TRBJ2-7; TRBD2 is a possible D gene (7 bases). V was cut by 5 bases and J by 0 bases, with 20 bases left in between. The germline gives CDR1 SQVTM, CDR2 ANQGSEA. This CDR3 spans 16 amino acids. This chain's CDR3 is CSVRSPRGPSSYEQYF. The CDR3 nucleotides are TGCAGCGTTCGGAGCCCGCGGGGGCCGAGCTCCTACGAGCAGTACTTC.

As for this clonotype: This may stem from a read error, because a much larger clone lies one nucleotide away. CDR3 bases: TGTGCCAGCAGTACCGAAACTAGCAATCAGCCCCGGCATTTT. Translated, it gives CASSTETSNQPRHF. The chain couples TRBV6-1 to TRBJ1-5, with unresolved D. CDR1 is MNHNS and CDR2 is SASEGT in the germline V gene. The CDR3 contains 14 residues.

Points on this clonotype: A junction end diverges from the germline sequence, so it may reflect a read error. The chain has TRBV11-2 and TRBJ2-5; TRBD2 matches at 13 bases. This CDR3 is 16 amino acids long. Germline values: CDR1 SGHAT, CDR2 FQNNGV. As DNA, the CDR3 is TGTGCAAGCAGCTTAGGACTAGCGGGAGACCAAGAGACCCAATACTTC. It codes for CASSLGLAGDQETQYF.

About this clonotype: With a much larger clone just one base away, this may be a read error. The gene calls are TRBV12-3 or TRBV12-4 and TRBJ2-3, with D possibly matching TRBD2 (6 bases). The CDR3 is 14 amino acids. The CDR3 DNA follows: TGTGCCAGCAGGGGAGATACTAGCACAGATACGCCGTATTTT. This encodes CASRGDTSTDTPYF.

The chain couples TRBV7-3 to TRBJ2-1, with TRBD2 as a possible D gene (6 bases). This CDR3 region has 16 residues. Trimming removed 7 bases at V and 4 bases at J, with 20 bases between. CDR1 is SGHTA, CDR2 FQGTGA, per germline. The chain's CDR3 is CASTYRGTGSYNEQFF. Written as DNA, the CDR3 is TGTGCCAGCACCTACCGGGGGACTGGCTCATACAATGAGCAGTTCTTC.

Ten or more counts support this clonotype. The V gene is TRBV4-1, the J gene TRBJ1-2; 7 positions match TRBD1. Germline CDR1 is MGHRA and CDR2 is YSYEKL. The CDR3 has 17 amino acids. Trimming took 1 base from V and 2 from J; bases not matched to a gene: 10. This CDR3 is CASSQGTGPLGNYGYTF. DNA for the CDR3: TGCGCCAGCAGCCAAGGGACAGGACCCCTAGGGAACTATGGCTACACCTTC.

Many counts were recorded for this clonotype. V is TRBV12-3 or TRBV12-4 and J is TRBJ2-1, with 11 positions matching TRBD1. J lost 6 bases, V lost 5 bases, and 6 bases had no gene match. The CDR3 runs to 15 residues. CDR3 loop: CASSRTGTGGNEQFF. CDR3 coding DNA: TGTGCCAGCAGTCGTACCGGGACAGGGGGCAATGAGCAGTTCTTC.

A word on this clonotype: A read error is possible here, since a much larger clone lies one base away. V usage is TRBV30 and J usage is TRBJ2-7, with D perhaps given as TRBD1 or TRBD2 (5 bases each). Deletions cut 2 bases from V and 3 bases from J, with 17 bases between. Germline V lookup: CDR1 GTSNPN, CDR2 SVGIG (reference sequence). This CDR3 has 15 residues. CDR3 protein: CAWSSGTSPYYEQYF. The CDR3 DNA reads as TGTGCCTGGAGTTCGGGGACCAGCCCCTACTACGAGCAGTACTTC.

The chain couples TRBV19 to TRBJ2-2; D might be TRBD2 (5 bases). Trimming took 6 bases from V and 5 from J, leaving 16 bases between them. The germline V gene has CDR1 LNHDA and CDR2 SQIVND (reference sequence). The CDR3 is 15 amino acids. CDR3 loop: CASSLGRLETGELFF. Written as DNA, the CDR3 is TGTGCCAGTAGCCTAGGGAGATTAGAGACCGGGGAGCTGTTTTTT.